A selection of T cell receptor beta chains follows, all from one sample in a study of post-analysis software for immune sequencing data. A single record per CDR3 protein comes from TCRdb applying MiXCR to the PCR reads. Seen here are approximately 770,000 distinct CDR3 sequences, about 45% observed once, and the top ten hold roughly 4.9%. Sequenced sample: blood. The receptors originated from a girl aged 5 to 17 with multiple sclerosis. Both conserved end residues are part of each CDR3. Fields, in order: clone size, D gene, J gene, V gene, CDR3 DNA, CDR3 protein. A D gene is named only where the DNA matches it firmly. The size field is filled for only some rows; it gives once, few, many or a size class.

>few|NA|TRBJ1-1|TRBV6-6
TGTGCCAGCAGGCCCCCCGGGGCAGCGAACACTGAAGCTTTCTTT
CASRPPGAANTEAFF
>few|NA|TRBJ2-1|TRBV4-3
TGCGCCAGCAGCCAAGATCTCAGGGGAGGGGGATTCTACAATGAGCAGTTCTTC
CASSQDLRGGGFYNEQFF
>NA|TRBD1|TRBJ1-2|TRBV27
TGTGCCAGCAATCGGCCCGCGCCAAGCCGGGACAGGGGGCTTCGCTATGGCTACACCTTC
CASNRPAPSRDRGLRYGYTF
>NA|NA|TRBJ2-1|TRBV6-6
TGTGCCAGCAGTTTCGGCCTAGCGAGCCCCTACAATGAGCAGTTCTTC
CASSFGLASPYNEQFF
>few|NA|TRBJ2-1|TRBV7-6
TGTGCCAGCAGCTATCTCTCCTACAATGAGCAGTTCTTC
CASSYLSYNEQFF
>NA|TRBD2|TRBJ2-7|TRBV4-3
TGCGCCAGCAGCCAAGGAATTGGGGCTAGCGGGATGTACGAGCAGTACTTC
CASSQGIGASGMYEQYF
>NA|TRBD2|TRBJ2-5|TRBV20-1
TGCAGTGCTGGGAGGTGGGGAGGGCCACAAGAGACCCAGTACTTC
CSAGRWGGPQETQYF
>NA|TRBD2|TRBJ2-3|TRBV5-1
TGCGCCAGCAGCTCTTGGGGACTAGCGGGAACCGGAGCAGATACGCAGTATTTT
CASSSWGLAGTGADTQYF
>few|TRBD1|TRBJ1-2|TRBV5-6
TGTGCCAGCACCGTCCGGGACAGGGTTCCCCTGGGCTATGGCTACACCTTC
CASTVRDRVPLGYGYTF
>few|NA|TRBJ2-2|TRBV20-1
TGCAGTGCTATCACCAGGGCCACGAACACCGGGGAGCTGTTTTTT
CSAITRATNTGELFF
>NA|NA|TRBJ1-6|TRBV10-3
TGTGTCATCAGTGAGGAGGCAGGGAGCTCCTATAATTCACCCCTCCACTTT
CVISEEAGSSYNSPLHF
>NA|TRBD2|TRBJ2-3|TRBV15
TGTGCCACCAGCAATTCGACTAGCGGGATACAGTATTTT
CATSNSTSGIQYF
>NA|TRBD2|TRBJ2-7|TRBV6-5
TGTGCCAGCAGTTATAGGGCACCGGGGGGCTCCTACGAGCAGTACTTC
CASSYRAPGGSYEQYF
>NA|NA|TRBJ2-7|TRBV3-1
TGTGCCAGCAGCCATTCAGCCCATACCTACGAGCAGTACTTC
CASSHSAHTYEQYF
>few|TRBD2|TRBJ2-7|TRBV13
TGTGCCAGCAGCGCCCGACTAGCGGGAGAAGACGAGCAGTACTTC
CASSARLAGEDEQYF
>many|NA|TRBJ2-1|TRBV20-1
TGCAGTGCTAGTTTAGGCGATGAGCAGTTCTTC
CSASLGDEQFF
>NA|NA|TRBJ2-1|TRBV29-1
TGCAGCTCAGACGATTTTACTTACAATGAGCAGTTCTTC
CSSDDFTYNEQFF
>few|TRBD1|TRBJ2-7|TRBV20-1
TGCAGTGCTAGAGACCCGGACAGGGAGAGCTCCTACGAGCAGTACTTC
CSARDPDRESSYEQYF
>NA|NA|TRBJ2-6|TRBV28
TGTGCCAGCAGGCGACCTGTAGCCTCTGGGGCCAACGTCCTGACTTTC
CASRRPVASGANVLTF
>NA|TRBD2|TRBJ2-3|TRBV12-3/TRBV12-4
TGTGCCAGCAGCCCAGGACTAGCGGGAGGGTCCCGGGATACGCAGTATTTT
CASSPGLAGGSRDTQYF
>NA|NA|TRBJ1-2|TRBV12-3/TRBV12-4
TGTGCCAGCTCAGGTCCCTATGGCTACACCTTC
CASSGPYGYTF
>NA|NA|TRBJ1-2|TRBV6-5
TGTGCCAGCAGCCTGATAGGAGGCAGCTACACCTTC
CASSLIGGSYTF
>NA|NA|TRBJ1-2|TRBV30
TGTGCCTGGAGTGTGCTTGGGATCAACTATGGCTACACCTTC
CAWSVLGINYGYTF
>few|NA|TRBJ1-2|TRBV7-3
TGTGCCAGCAGCTTTGACGGGTATGGCTACACCTTC
CASSFDGYGYTF
>NA|NA|TRBJ2-3|TRBV7-6
TGTGCCAGCAGCCCTAGAGCCGGGGCGCAGTATTTT
CASSPRAGAQYF
>few|TRBD2|TRBJ2-3|TRBV12-3/TRBV12-4
TGTGCCAGCAGTTTCGGGACTACCGCCTCCGCAGATACGCAGTATTTT
CASSFGTTASADTQYF
>NA|NA|TRBJ2-3|TRBV27
TGTGCCAGCAGCCTCCTCGCGGGGATCGCCACAGATACGCAGTATTTT
CASSLLAGIATDTQYF
>NA|NA|TRBJ2-3|TRBV12-3/TRBV12-4
TGTGCCAGCAGTTTGGCGGCCGGGGCGAGCACAGATGCGCAGTATTTT
CASSLAAGASTDAQYF
>NA|NA|TRBJ2-1|TRBV11-2
TGTGCCAGCAGCTTAGTTTCAGTCAACAATGAGCAGTTCTTC
CASSLVSVNNEQFF
>NA|NA|TRBJ2-1|TRBV5-1
TGCGCCAGCAGCTCTACATGGAATGAGCAGTTCTTC
CASSSTWNEQFF
>NA|NA|TRBJ2-1|TRBV7-3
TGTGCCAGCAGCTTAACGCCCGGTAATGAGCAGTTCTTC
CASSLTPGNEQFF
>few|TRBD1|TRBJ1-3|TRBV18
TGTGCCAGCTCGTCGACAGGGGTGGCTGGAAACACCATATATTTT
CASSSTGVAGNTIYF
>NA|NA|TRBJ2-7|TRBV6-1
TGTGCCAGCAGCCGACAGGATATCTCCTACGAGCAGTACTTC
CASSRQDISYEQYF
>few|NA|TRBJ2-7|TRBV12-3/TRBV12-4
TGTGCCAGCAGTTCGGGGGTACCACCCCACGAGCAGTACTTC
CASSSGVPPHEQYF
>NA|NA|TRBJ2-1|TRBV29-1
TGCAGCTCTATGAATTCAGCCTACAATGAGCAGTTCTTC
CSSMNSAYNEQFF
>NA|NA|TRBJ2-7|TRBV6-2/TRBV6-3
TGTGCCAGCAGGGCGATGACCTACGAGCAGTACTTC
CASRAMTYEQYF
>NA|NA|TRBJ1-5|TRBV20-1
TGCAGTGCTAGAGATCCCAGGCACAATCAGCCCCAGCATTTT
CSARDPRHNQPQHF
>NA|NA|TRBJ2-7|TRBV10-3
TGTGCCATCAGTGAGATCTTTTCCTCCTACGAGCAGTACTTC
CAISEIFSSYEQYF
>NA|NA|TRBJ1-6|TRBV6-5
TGTGCCAGCAGTTATAGGAGAAATTCACCCCTCCACTTT
CASSYRRNSPLHF
>NA|NA|TRBJ1-2|TRBV5-1
TGCGCCAGCACCGGGACCATAAACTATGGCTACACCTTC
CASTGTINYGYTF
>NA|TRBD1|TRBJ2-7|TRBV9
TGTGCCAGCAGCGACAGGGGTCAGGAGCAGTACTTC
CASSDRGQEQYF
>NA|TRBD2|TRBJ2-7|TRBV27
TGTGCCAGCAGTCTTCTTCCGGGACTAGCGGGAGGACGCTACAAGCAGTACTTC
CASSLLPGLAGGRYKQYF
>few|NA|TRBJ1-2|TRBV20-1
TGCAGTGCTAGAGAGGCAGCGTCCTATGGCTACACCTTC
CSAREAASYGYTF
>NA|NA|TRBJ2-3|TRBV12-3/TRBV12-4
TGTGCCAGCAGTTCACCCCTGGCGCTTAGCACAGATACGCAGTATTTT
CASSSPLALSTDTQYF
>NA|NA|TRBJ2-1|TRBV27
TGTGCCAGCAGTTTATCGAAGGGCTTCGAGCTCAATGAGCAGTTCTTC
CASSLSKGFELNEQFF
>few|NA|TRBJ2-7|TRBV12-3/TRBV12-4
TGTGCCAGCAGTTTATCGCAGGCTGGGTCCTACGAGCAGTACTTC
CASSLSQAGSYEQYF